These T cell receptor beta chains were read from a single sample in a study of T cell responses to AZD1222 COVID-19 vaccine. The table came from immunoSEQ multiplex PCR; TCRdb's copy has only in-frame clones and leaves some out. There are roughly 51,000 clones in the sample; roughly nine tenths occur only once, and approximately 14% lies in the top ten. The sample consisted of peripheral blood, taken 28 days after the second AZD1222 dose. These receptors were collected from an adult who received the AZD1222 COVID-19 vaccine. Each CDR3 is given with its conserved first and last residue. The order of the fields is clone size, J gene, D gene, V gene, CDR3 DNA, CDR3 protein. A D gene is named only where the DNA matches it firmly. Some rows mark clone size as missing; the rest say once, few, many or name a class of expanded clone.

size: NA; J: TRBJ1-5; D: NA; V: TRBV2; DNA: TGTGCCAGCAGGTTAGAAAGTGGGAATCAGCCCCAGCATTTT; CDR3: CASRLESGNQPQHF
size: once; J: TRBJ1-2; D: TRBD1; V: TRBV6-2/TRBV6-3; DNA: TGTGCCAGCAGTGGCCAGGGACAGAACTATGGCTACACCTTC; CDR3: CASSGQGQNYGYTF
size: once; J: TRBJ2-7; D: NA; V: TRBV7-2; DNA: TGTGCCAGCAGCTTAGACGGTACGGGGGCGCTTCGGGAGCAGTACTTC; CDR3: CASSLDGTGALREQYF
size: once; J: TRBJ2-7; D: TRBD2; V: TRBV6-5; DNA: TGTGCCAGCAGTTCTAGCGGGATGGAGCAGTACTTC; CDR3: CASSSSGMEQYF
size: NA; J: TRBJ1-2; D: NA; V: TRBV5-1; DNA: TGCGCCAGCAGCTGGGGAGCGCCATGGGCCTATGGCTACACCTTC; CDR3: CASSWGAPWAYGYTF
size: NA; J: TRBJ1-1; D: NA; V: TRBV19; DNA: TGTGCCAGTAACGTCGATGCGGACACTGAAGCTTTCTTT; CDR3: CASNVDADTEAFF
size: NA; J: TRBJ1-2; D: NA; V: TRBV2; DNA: TGTGCCAGCAGTGATTCAGGGTTCTATGGCTACACCTTC; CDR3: CASSDSGFYGYTF
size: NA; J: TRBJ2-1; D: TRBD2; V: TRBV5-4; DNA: TGTGCCAGCAGCGCCCCCCTAGCGGAGATTTACAATGAGCAGTTCTTC; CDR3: CASSAPLAEIYNEQFF
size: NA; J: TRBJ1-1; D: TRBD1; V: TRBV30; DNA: TGTGCCTGGAACGACAGGGGGGACACTGAAGCTTTCTTT; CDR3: CAWNDRGDTEAFF
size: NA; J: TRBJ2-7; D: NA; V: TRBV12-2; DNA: TGTGCAAGTCGGCATCCAGGACAGGGGTCGGGGGAGCAGTACTTC; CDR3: CASRHPGQGSGEQYF
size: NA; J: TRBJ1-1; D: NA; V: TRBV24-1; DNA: TGTGCCACCAGTGGGCACCCGAACACTGAAGCTTTCTTT; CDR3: CATSGHPNTEAFF
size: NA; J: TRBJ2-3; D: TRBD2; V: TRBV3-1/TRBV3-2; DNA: TGTGCCAGCAGCCAAGAGATACTAGCGGGGGCTGGGGATACGCAGTATTTT; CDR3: CASSQEILAGAGDTQYF
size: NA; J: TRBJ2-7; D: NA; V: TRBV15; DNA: TGTGCCACCAGCAGAGATACCTTCAACGAGCAGTACTTC; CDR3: CATSRDTFNEQYF
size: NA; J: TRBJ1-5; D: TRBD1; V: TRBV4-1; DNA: TGCGCCAGCAGCCAAGTCGCGGGACAGAGCAATCAGCCCCAGCATTTT; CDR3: CASSQVAGQSNQPQHF
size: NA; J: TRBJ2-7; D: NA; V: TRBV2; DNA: TGTGCCAGCAGCCCTCAGGGGCCCTACGAGCAGTACTTC; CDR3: CASSPQGPYEQYF
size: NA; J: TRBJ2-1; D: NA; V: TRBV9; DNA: TGTGCCAGCAGCGCCTCCGGGACGCCGGGTGAGCAGTTCTTC; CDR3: CASSASGTPGEQFF
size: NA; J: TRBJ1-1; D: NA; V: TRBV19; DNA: TGTGCCAGTGATAGGGCCCCCACTGAAGCTTTCTTT; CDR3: CASDRAPTEAFF
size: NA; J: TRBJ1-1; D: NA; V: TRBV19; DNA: TGTGCCAGTAGCGCGTCGATGAACACTGAAGCTTTCTTT; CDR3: CASSASMNTEAFF
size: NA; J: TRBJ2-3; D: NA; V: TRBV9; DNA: TGTGCCAGCAGCGTAGCTACAGATACGCAGTATTTT; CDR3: CASSVATDTQYF
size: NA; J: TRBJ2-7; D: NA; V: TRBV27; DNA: TGTGCCAGCAGTTTACCAAGGGGAATATTCCCCTACGAGCAGTACTTC; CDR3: CASSLPRGIFPYEQYF
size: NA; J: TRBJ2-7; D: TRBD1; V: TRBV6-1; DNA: TGTGCCAGCAGTGGAGCCCCAGACAGGGTTTACTACGAGCAGTACTTC; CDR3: CASSGAPDRVYYEQYF
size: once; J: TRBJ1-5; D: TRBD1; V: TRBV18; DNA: TGTGCCAGCTCACCAGAGGGACAGGGCAATCAGCCCCAGCATTTT; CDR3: CASSPEGQGNQPQHF
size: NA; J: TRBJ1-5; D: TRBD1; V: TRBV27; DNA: TGTGCCAGCAGCCTACAGGGGAGCAATCAGCCCCAGCATTTT; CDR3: CASSLQGSNQPQHF
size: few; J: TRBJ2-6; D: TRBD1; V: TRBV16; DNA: TGTGCCAGCAGCCAAACGAGGGGACAGGGTTCCTCCGGGGCCAACGTCCTGACTTTC; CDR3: CASSQTRGQGSSGANVLTF
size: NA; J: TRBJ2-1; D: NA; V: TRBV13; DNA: TGTGCCAGCAGCCTTTCTGCCGGGACTCACTACAATGAGCAGTTCTTC; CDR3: CASSLSAGTHYNEQFF
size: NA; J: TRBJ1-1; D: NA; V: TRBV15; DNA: TGTGCCACCAGCAGAGATCCTGGACTGAACACTGAAGCTTTCTTT; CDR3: CATSRDPGLNTEAFF
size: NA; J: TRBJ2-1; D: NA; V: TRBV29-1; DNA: TGCAGCGTTGCGCCAGCCCGTAGTGGTGAGCAGTTCTTC; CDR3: CSVAPARSGEQFF
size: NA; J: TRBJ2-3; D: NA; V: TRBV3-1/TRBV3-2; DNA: TGTGCCAGCAGCCAAGAACTATCGGCCCCAACGCAGTATTTT; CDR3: CASSQELSAPTQYF
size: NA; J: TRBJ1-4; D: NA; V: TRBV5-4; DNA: TGTGCCAGCAGCCTCGGGACGGAAGCGGGTGAAAAACTGTTTTTT; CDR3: CASSLGTEAGEKLFF
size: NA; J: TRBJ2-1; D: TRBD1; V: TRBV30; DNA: TGTGCCTGGAGTGCAGGGGGTCCAAGCTCCTACAATGAGCAGTTCTTC; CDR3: CAWSAGGPSSYNEQFF
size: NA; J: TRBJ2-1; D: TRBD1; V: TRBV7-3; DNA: TGTGCCAGCAGCCGAGGGACAGGGGGTAGCAATGAGCAGTTCTTC; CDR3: CASSRGTGGSNEQFF
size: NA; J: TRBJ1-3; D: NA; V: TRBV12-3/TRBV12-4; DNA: TGTGCCAGCAGTTTACGATACACCATATATTTT; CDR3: CASSLRYTIYF
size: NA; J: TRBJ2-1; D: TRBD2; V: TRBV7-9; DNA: TGTGCCAGCAGCTTAACCGGACTAGCGGGTCGGAATGAGCAGTTCTTC; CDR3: CASSLTGLAGRNEQFF
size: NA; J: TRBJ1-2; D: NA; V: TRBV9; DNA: TGTGCCAGCAGCGTCGGAGGTGGCTACACCTTC; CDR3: CASSVGGGYTF
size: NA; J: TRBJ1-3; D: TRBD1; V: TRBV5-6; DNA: TGTGCCAGCAGCTTGTTGGCCAGGGGGCTTGGTGGAAACACCATATATTTT; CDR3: CASSLLARGLGGNTIYF
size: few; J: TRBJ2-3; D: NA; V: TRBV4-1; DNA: TGCGCCAGCAGCCAAGACGAGCGGAGCACAGATACGCAGTATTTT; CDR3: CASSQDERSTDTQYF